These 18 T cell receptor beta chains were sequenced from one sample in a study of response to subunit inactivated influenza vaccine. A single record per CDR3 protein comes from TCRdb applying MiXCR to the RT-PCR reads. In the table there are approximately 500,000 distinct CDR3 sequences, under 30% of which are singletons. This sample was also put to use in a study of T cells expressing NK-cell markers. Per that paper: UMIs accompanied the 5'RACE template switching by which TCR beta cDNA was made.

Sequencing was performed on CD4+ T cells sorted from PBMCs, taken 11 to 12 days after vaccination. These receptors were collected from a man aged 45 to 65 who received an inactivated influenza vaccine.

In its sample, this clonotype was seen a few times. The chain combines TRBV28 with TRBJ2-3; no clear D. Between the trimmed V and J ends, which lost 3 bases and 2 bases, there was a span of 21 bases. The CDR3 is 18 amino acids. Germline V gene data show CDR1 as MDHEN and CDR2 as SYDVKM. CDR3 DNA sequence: TGTGCCAGCAGTTTTCAACGCGGAAGCCCGGGCAACACAGATACGCAGTATTTT. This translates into CASSFQRGSPGNTDTQYF.

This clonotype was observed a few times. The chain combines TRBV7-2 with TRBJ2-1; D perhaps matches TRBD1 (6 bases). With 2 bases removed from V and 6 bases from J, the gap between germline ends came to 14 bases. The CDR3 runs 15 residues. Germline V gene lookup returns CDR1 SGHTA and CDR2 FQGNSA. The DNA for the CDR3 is TGTGCCAGCAGCTTAAGCTGGACAGTCCGCAATGAGCAGTTCTTC. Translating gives CASSLSWTVRNEQFF.

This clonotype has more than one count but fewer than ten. The CDR3 DNA reads TGCAGCGTTGAACTCCGGGACAGGGATTTTTACGAGCAGTACTTC. Amino acids: CSVELRDRDFYEQYF. The V call is TRBV29-1, the J call TRBJ2-7; 9 nucleotides agree with TRBD1. V was pared by 2 bases and J by 4 bases, with 9 bases of the junction left unmatched. The V gene's germline CDR1 is SQVTM and CDR2 ANQGSEA. The CDR3 is 15 residues long.

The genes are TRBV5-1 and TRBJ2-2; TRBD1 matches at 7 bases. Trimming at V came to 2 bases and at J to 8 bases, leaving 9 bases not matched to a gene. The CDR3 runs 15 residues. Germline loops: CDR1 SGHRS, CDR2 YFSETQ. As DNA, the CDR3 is TGCGCCAGCAGCTTAGACCCGACGACAGGGGGGGAGCTGTTTTTT. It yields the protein CASSLDPTTGGELFF.

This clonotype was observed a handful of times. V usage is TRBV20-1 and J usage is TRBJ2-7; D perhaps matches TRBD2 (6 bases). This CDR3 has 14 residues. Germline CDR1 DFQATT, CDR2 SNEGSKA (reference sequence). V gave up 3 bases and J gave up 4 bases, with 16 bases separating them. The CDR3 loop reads CSASVLREPYEQYF. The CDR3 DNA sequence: TGCAGTGCTAGTGTATTACGGGAGCCGTACGAGCAGTACTTC.

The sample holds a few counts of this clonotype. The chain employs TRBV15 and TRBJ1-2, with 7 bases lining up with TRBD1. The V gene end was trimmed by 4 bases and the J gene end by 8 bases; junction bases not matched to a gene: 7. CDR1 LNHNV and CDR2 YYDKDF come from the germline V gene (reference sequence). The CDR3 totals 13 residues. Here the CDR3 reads CATSIDRARGYTF. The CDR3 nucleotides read TGTGCCACCAGCATAGACAGGGCTCGCGGCTACACCTTC. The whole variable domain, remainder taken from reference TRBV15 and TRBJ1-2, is DAMVIQNPRYQVTQFGKPVTLSCSQTLNHNVMYWYQQKSSQAPKLLFHYYDKDFNNEADTPDNFQSRRPNTSFCFLDIRSPGLGDTAMYLCATSIDRARGYTFGSGTRLTVV.

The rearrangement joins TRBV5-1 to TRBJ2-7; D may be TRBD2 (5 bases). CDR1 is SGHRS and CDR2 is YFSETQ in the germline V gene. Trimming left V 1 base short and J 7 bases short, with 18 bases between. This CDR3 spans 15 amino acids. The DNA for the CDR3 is TGCGCCAGCAGCTTGCGGACGGGGAGAGAGGAGGAGCAGTACTTC. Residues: CASSLRTGREEEQYF.

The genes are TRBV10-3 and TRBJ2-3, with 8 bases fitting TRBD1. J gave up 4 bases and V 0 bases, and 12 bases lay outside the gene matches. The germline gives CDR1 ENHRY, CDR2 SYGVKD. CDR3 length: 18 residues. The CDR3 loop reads CAISESTGGSPTPDTQYF. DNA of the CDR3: TGTGCCATCAGTGAGTCAACAGGGGGTAGCCCCACCCCAGATACGCAGTATTTT.

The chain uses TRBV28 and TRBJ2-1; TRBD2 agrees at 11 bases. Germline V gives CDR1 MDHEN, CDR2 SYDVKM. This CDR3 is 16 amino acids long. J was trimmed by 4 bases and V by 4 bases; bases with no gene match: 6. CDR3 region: CASSSPGTSGYNEQFF. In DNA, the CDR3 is TGTGCCAGCAGTTCCCCCGGGACTAGCGGATACAATGAGCAGTTCTTC.

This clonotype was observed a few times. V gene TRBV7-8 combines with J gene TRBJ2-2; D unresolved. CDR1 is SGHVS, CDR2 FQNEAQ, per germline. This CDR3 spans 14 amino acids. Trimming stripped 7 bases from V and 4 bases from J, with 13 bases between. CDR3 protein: CASTSYQRTGELFF. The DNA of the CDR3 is TGTGCCAGCACCTCCTATCAACGCACCGGGGAGCTGTTTTTT.

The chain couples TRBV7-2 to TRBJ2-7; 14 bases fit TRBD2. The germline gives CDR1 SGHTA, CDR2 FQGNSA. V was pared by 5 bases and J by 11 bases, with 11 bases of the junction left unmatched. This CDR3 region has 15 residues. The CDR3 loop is CASSPEGTSGGPEYF. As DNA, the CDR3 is TGTGCCAGCAGCCCCGAGGGGACTAGCGGGGGCCCTGAGTACTTC.

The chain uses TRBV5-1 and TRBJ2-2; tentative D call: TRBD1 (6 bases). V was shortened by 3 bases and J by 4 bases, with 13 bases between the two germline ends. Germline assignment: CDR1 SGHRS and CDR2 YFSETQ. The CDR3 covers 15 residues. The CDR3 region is CASSSSGQTTGELFF. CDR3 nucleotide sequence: TGCGCCAGCAGCTCATCCGGACAGACCACCGGGGAGCTGTTTTTT.

The CDR3: CASSVAQSYEQYF. The CDR3 DNA follows: TGTGCCAGCAGCGTAGCCCAGAGCTACGAGCAGTACTTC. The V gene is TRBV9, the J gene TRBJ2-7; D remains ambiguous. CDR1 is SGDLS and CDR2 is YYNGEE in the germline V gene. The CDR3 runs to 13 residues. Trimming left V 0 bases short and J 3 bases short, with 7 bases between.

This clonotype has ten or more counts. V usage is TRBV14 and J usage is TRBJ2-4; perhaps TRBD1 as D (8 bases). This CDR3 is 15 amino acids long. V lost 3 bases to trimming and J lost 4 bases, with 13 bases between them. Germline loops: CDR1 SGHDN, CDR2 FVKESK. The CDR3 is CASSHPQGGKNIQYF. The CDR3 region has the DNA TGTGCCAGCAGCCACCCACAGGGGGGGAAAAACATTCAGTACTTC.

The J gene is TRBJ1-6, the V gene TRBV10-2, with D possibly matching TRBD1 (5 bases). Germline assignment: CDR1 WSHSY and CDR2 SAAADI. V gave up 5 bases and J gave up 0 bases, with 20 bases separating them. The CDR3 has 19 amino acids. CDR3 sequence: CASSQIEGLAASYNSPLHF. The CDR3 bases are TGCGCCAGCAGTCAGATTGAGGGGCTAGCCGCCTCCTATAATTCACCCCTCCACTTT.

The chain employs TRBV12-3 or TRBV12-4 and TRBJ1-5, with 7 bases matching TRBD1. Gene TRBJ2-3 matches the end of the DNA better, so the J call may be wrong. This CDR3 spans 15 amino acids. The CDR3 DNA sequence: TGTGCCAGCAGTCCACCAGACAGGGTCGCTCAGCCCCAGTATTTT. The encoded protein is CASSPPDRVAQPQYF.

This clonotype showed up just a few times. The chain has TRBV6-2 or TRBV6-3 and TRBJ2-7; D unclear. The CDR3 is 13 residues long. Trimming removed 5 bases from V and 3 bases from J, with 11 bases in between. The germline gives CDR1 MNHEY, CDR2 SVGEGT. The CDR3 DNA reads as TGTGCCAGCAGTCGCCAACCCCACTACGAGCAGTACTTC. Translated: CASSRQPHYEQYF.

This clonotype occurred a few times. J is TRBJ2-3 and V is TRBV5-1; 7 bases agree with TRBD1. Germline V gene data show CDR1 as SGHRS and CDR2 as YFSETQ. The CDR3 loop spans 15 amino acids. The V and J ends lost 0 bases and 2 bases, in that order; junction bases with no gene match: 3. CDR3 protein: CASSLAGTATDTQYF. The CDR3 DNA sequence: TGCGCCAGCAGCTTGGCGGGGACAGCCACAGATACGCAGTATTTT.